This is a list of T cell receptor beta chains from one sample in a study of technical replicates of blood from a handful of donors. This table comes from immunoSEQ multiplex PCR, and its TCRdb copy is limited to in-frame clones, with some not included. Of some 100,000 clones in the sample, 95% to 96% were seen once. Sequencing was performed on T cells isolated from PBMCs. All receptors derive from a human donor in good health. Both conserved end residues are part of each CDR3. The D gene is left open where the match is weak. Only part of the rows carry a size: once, few, many, or a class if the clone is expanded.

V gene: TRBV9; D gene: .; clone size: .; J gene: TRBJ2-1; CDR3 protein: CASSVSGYNEQFF; CDR3 DNA: TGTGCCAGCAGCGTTAGCGGTTACAATGAGCAGTTCTTC
V gene: TRBV7-9; D gene: TRBD1; clone size: .; J gene: TRBJ2-1; CDR3 protein: CASSLDYRDRVFSEQFF; CDR3 DNA: TGTGCCAGCAGCTTAGACTATCGGGACAGGGTCTTTAGTGAGCAGTTCTTC
V gene: TRBV11-2; D gene: .; clone size: .; J gene: TRBJ2-7; CDR3 protein: CASSSSGSHEQYF; CDR3 DNA: TGTGCCAGCAGCTCCTCCGGGAGCCACGAGCAGTACTTC
V gene: TRBV4-1; D gene: TRBD1; clone size: .; J gene: TRBJ1-6; CDR3 protein: CASSRDPGTGRTKGSPLHF; CDR3 DNA: TGCGCCAGCAGCCGAGACCCCGGGACAGGTCGGACCAAGGGTTCACCCCTCCACTTT
V gene: TRBV6-5; D gene: TRBD2; clone size: .; J gene: TRBJ2-1; CDR3 protein: CASSWSGGEQFF; CDR3 DNA: TGTGCCAGCAGTTGGAGCGGGGGGGAGCAGTTCTTC
V gene: TRBV5-1; D gene: TRBD2; clone size: .; J gene: TRBJ2-3; CDR3 protein: CASSLATSGNADTQYF; CDR3 DNA: TGCGCCAGCAGCTTAGCCACTAGCGGGAATGCAGATACGCAGTATTTT
V gene: TRBV18; D gene: .; clone size: .; J gene: TRBJ1-2; CDR3 protein: CASSPPSGAGYGYTF; CDR3 DNA: TGTGCCAGCTCACCACCCAGCGGGGCAGGGTATGGCTACACCTTC
V gene: TRBV30; D gene: .; clone size: .; J gene: TRBJ2-3; CDR3 protein: CAWSAALERSDTQYF; CDR3 DNA: TGTGCCTGGAGTGCCGCCTTGGAGAGGTCAGATACGCAGTATTTT
V gene: TRBV5-1; D gene: TRBD1; clone size: .; J gene: TRBJ1-2; CDR3 protein: CASSLEGTGLYGYTF; CDR3 DNA: TGCGCCAGCAGCTTGGAAGGGACAGGGTTATATGGCTACACCTTC
V gene: TRBV6-6; D gene: .; clone size: .; J gene: TRBJ1-2; CDR3 protein: CASSSSTANYGYTF; CDR3 DNA: TGTGCCAGCAGTTCCTCGACAGCAAACTATGGCTACACCTTC
V gene: TRBV6-5; D gene: .; clone size: .; J gene: TRBJ1-4; CDR3 protein: CASSSSDEKLFF; CDR3 DNA: TGTGCCAGCAGTTCCAGCGATGAAAAACTGTTTTTT
V gene: TRBV6-6; D gene: .; clone size: .; J gene: TRBJ1-2; CDR3 protein: CASSENYGYTF; CDR3 DNA: TGTGCCAGCAGTGAGAACTATGGCTACACCTTC
V gene: TRBV5-4; D gene: .; clone size: .; J gene: TRBJ2-3; CDR3 protein: CASTSSQGADTQYF; CDR3 DNA: TGTGCCAGCACCTCATCCCAGGGTGCAGATACGCAGTATTTT
V gene: TRBV27; D gene: .; clone size: .; J gene: TRBJ2-3; CDR3 protein: CASSLLTTDTQYF; CDR3 DNA: TGTGCCAGCAGTCTCCTGACTACTGATACGCAGTATTTT
V gene: TRBV5-1; D gene: TRBD1; clone size: few; J gene: TRBJ2-5; CDR3 protein: CASRSQGAGGETQYF; CDR3 DNA: TGCGCCAGCAGGTCACAGGGGGCAGGTGGAGAGACCCAGTACTTC
V gene: TRBV27; D gene: .; clone size: .; J gene: TRBJ2-1; CDR3 protein: CASRNRAYNEQFF; CDR3 DNA: TGTGCCAGCAGAAACCGGGCCTACAATGAGCAGTTCTTC
V gene: TRBV15; D gene: TRBD2; clone size: .; J gene: TRBJ2-7; CDR3 protein: CATSRPGLSNEQYF; CDR3 DNA: TGTGCCACCAGCAGACCGGGACTATCTAACGAGCAGTACTTC
V gene: TRBV4-1; D gene: .; clone size: .; J gene: TRBJ2-2; CDR3 protein: CASSRETHTGELFF; CDR3 DNA: TGCGCCAGCAGCCGTGAGACACACACCGGGGAGCTGTTTTTT
V gene: TRBV6-6; D gene: .; clone size: .; J gene: TRBJ1-2; CDR3 protein: CASTESAGVHTF; CDR3 DNA: TGTGCCAGCACCGAATCGGCAGGGGTCCACACCTTC
V gene: TRBV6-5; D gene: .; clone size: .; J gene: TRBJ2-1; CDR3 protein: CASSPPGSYNEQFF; CDR3 DNA: TGTGCCAGCAGTCCCCCGGGGAGCTACAATGAGCAGTTCTTC
V gene: TRBV5-6; D gene: .; clone size: .; J gene: TRBJ1-2; CDR3 protein: CASSWGLGKIRGYTF; CDR3 DNA: TGTGCCAGCAGCTGGGGGCTGGGCAAGATAAGGGGCTACACCTTC
V gene: TRBV4-1; D gene: TRBD1; clone size: .; J gene: TRBJ1-1; CDR3 protein: CASSQAGGAGMNTEAFF; CDR3 DNA: TGCGCCAGCAGCCAGGCAGGGGGCGCGGGGATGAACACTGAAGCTTTCTTT
V gene: TRBV6-5; D gene: TRBD1; clone size: .; J gene: TRBJ2-7; CDR3 protein: CASGDSQNIQQYF; CDR3 DNA: TGTGCCAGTGGGGACAGCCAAAATATTCAGCAGTACTTC
V gene: TRBV27; D gene: TRBD2; clone size: .; J gene: TRBJ2-3; CDR3 protein: CASSDTSGGRGDTQYF; CDR3 DNA: TGTGCCAGCAGTGACACTAGCGGGGGTCGCGGAGATACGCAGTATTTT
V gene: TRBV10-3; D gene: .; clone size: .; J gene: TRBJ1-1; CDR3 protein: CAISESLGLTGNTEAFF; CDR3 DNA: TGTGCCATCAGTGAGTCCCTCGGCCTGACAGGGAACACTGAAGCTTTCTTT
V gene: TRBV5-1; D gene: .; clone size: .; J gene: TRBJ2-3; CDR3 protein: CASSLGGGGTDTQYF; CDR3 DNA: TGCGCCAGCAGCTTGGGGGGCGGGGGCACAGATACGCAGTATTTT
V gene: TRBV14; D gene: TRBD2; clone size: .; J gene: TRBJ2-7; CDR3 protein: CASSRRGASVYEQYF; CDR3 DNA: TGTGCCAGCAGCCGGCGGGGGGCTAGCGTCTACGAGCAGTACTTC
V gene: TRBV5-1; D gene: .; clone size: .; J gene: TRBJ2-7; CDR3 protein: CASSLGGGTTYEQYF; CDR3 DNA: TGCGCCAGCAGCTTGGGAGGGGGAACAACTTACGAGCAGTACTTC